A selection of T cell receptor beta chains follows, all from one sample in a study of blood T cell repertoires in COVID-19. Method: immunoSEQ multiplex PCR; TCRdb's copy keeps in-frame clones and lacks some. The table includes 200,000 to 250,000 clones, 75% to 90% detected once. Sequencing was done on a sample of peripheral blood. The receptor set was obtained from a man aged 55-75 years who had recovered from COVID-19. CDR3s include the opening cysteine and the closing phenylalanine or tryptophan. The order of the fields is D gene, V gene, clone size, J gene, CDR3 length, CDR3 protein, CDR3 DNA. A D gene is named only where the DNA matches it firmly. Size tells how often a clone was seen (once, few, many) or the class of an expanded clone, and some rows leave it out.

d_call: TRBD1
v_call: TRBV5-5
clone_size: .
j_call: TRBJ2-7
cdr3_length: 15
cdr3_aa: CASSLLPGGRNEQYF
cdr3_nt: TGTGCCAGCAGCTTGTTACCAGGGGGTCGGAACGAGCAGTACTTC

d_call: TRBD2
v_call: TRBV10-3
clone_size: .
j_call: TRBJ2-3
cdr3_length: 15
cdr3_aa: CAIRGTSIGADTQYF
cdr3_nt: TGTGCCATCAGAGGGACTAGCATCGGTGCAGATACGCAGTATTTT

d_call: .
v_call: TRBV3-1/TRBV3-2
clone_size: .
j_call: TRBJ1-2
cdr3_length: 13
cdr3_aa: CASTGGGDYGYTF
cdr3_nt: TGTGCCAGCACGGGGGGAGGGGACTATGGCTACACCTTC

d_call: .
v_call: TRBV7-9
clone_size: .
j_call: TRBJ2-1
cdr3_length: 16
cdr3_aa: CASSPSGLRAYNEQFF
cdr3_nt: TGTGCCAGCAGCCCGAGCGGTCTAAGGGCCTACAATGAGCAGTTCTTC

d_call: .
v_call: TRBV6-2/TRBV6-3
clone_size: .
j_call: TRBJ2-7
cdr3_length: 14
cdr3_aa: CASSLRTEGYEQYF
cdr3_nt: TGTGCCAGCAGCCTGCGGACGGAGGGGTACGAGCAGTACTTC

d_call: .
v_call: TRBV4-1
clone_size: .
j_call: TRBJ2-2
cdr3_length: 20
cdr3_aa: CASSQRTLAGPNKGTGELFF
cdr3_nt: TGCGCCAGCAGCCAAAGAACCTTGGCGGGACCTAACAAGGGGACCGGGGAGCTGTTTTTT

d_call: TRBD1
v_call: TRBV7-2
clone_size: .
j_call: TRBJ2-1
cdr3_length: 13
cdr3_aa: CASTPGQRNEQFF
cdr3_nt: TGTGCCAGCACCCCGGGACAGCGCAATGAGCAGTTCTTC

d_call: .
v_call: TRBV27
clone_size: .
j_call: TRBJ1-5
cdr3_length: 18
cdr3_aa: CASSRQGGGAAGNQPQHF
cdr3_nt: TGTGCCAGCAGCCGTCAGGGCGGGGGGGCGGCGGGCAATCAGCCCCAGCATTTT

d_call: .
v_call: TRBV11-2
clone_size: .
j_call: TRBJ2-7
cdr3_length: 12
cdr3_aa: CASSLDSYEQYF
cdr3_nt: TGTGCCAGCAGCTTGGACAGCTACGAGCAGTACTTC

d_call: TRBD2
v_call: TRBV7-2
clone_size: .
j_call: TRBJ2-2
cdr3_length: 15
cdr3_aa: CASSLQAGDPGELFF
cdr3_nt: TGTGCCAGCAGCTTACAAGCGGGAGACCCCGGGGAGCTGTTTTTT

d_call: .
v_call: TRBV5-1
clone_size: .
j_call: TRBJ2-1
cdr3_length: 17
cdr3_aa: CASSLAKGVGYMNEQFF
cdr3_nt: TGCGCCAGCAGCTTGGCCAAAGGGGTGGGATACATGAATGAGCAGTTCTTC

d_call: .
v_call: TRBV29-1
clone_size: once
j_call: TRBJ2-3
cdr3_length: 15
cdr3_aa: CSVEDRRSQEDTQYF
cdr3_nt: TGCAGCGTTGAAGATCGAAGGTCTCAGGAAGATACGCAGTATTTT

d_call: .
v_call: TRBV6-5
clone_size: once
j_call: TRBJ2-3
cdr3_length: 15
cdr3_aa: CASRVAETRTDTQYF
cdr3_nt: TGTGCCAGCAGAGTAGCGGAGACCCGCACAGATACGCAGTATTTT

d_call: TRBD1
v_call: TRBV24-1
clone_size: .
j_call: TRBJ1-6
cdr3_length: 20
cdr3_aa: CATSEQRRTGGRSYNSPLHF
cdr3_nt: TGTGCCACCAGTGAGCAACGGAGGACAGGAGGGAGGTCCTATAATTCACCCCTCCACTTT

d_call: .
v_call: TRBV7-3
clone_size: .
j_call: TRBJ2-2
cdr3_length: 14
cdr3_aa: CASSPGTNTGELFF
cdr3_nt: TGTGCCAGCAGCCCCGGGACAAACACCGGGGAGCTGTTTTTT

d_call: TRBD2
v_call: TRBV7-9
clone_size: .
j_call: TRBJ2-1
cdr3_length: 16
cdr3_aa: CASSGRTSGNYNEQFF
cdr3_nt: TGTGCCAGCAGCGGAAGGACTAGCGGGAACTACAATGAGCAGTTCTTC

d_call: .
v_call: TRBV7-8
clone_size: .
j_call: TRBJ2-7
cdr3_length: 16
cdr3_aa: CASSLVGSRSPYEQYF
cdr3_nt: TGTGCCAGCAGCTTAGTTGGTTCGCGGAGTCCCTACGAGCAGTACTTC

d_call: TRBD1
v_call: TRBV30
clone_size: .
j_call: TRBJ1-5
cdr3_length: 15
cdr3_aa: CAWTGGTGVNQPQHF
cdr3_nt: TGTGCCTGGACCGGTGGGACAGGGGTTAATCAGCCCCAGCATTTT

d_call: TRBD1
v_call: TRBV9
clone_size: .
j_call: TRBJ1-1
cdr3_length: 13
cdr3_aa: CASSRTGEREAFF
cdr3_nt: TGTGCCAGCAGTAGGACAGGGGAACGGGAAGCTTTCTTT

d_call: TRBD1
v_call: TRBV5-1
clone_size: .
j_call: TRBJ2-7
cdr3_length: 16
cdr3_aa: CASSLQPGQVTYEQYF
cdr3_nt: TGCGCCAGCAGCTTGCAGCCCGGACAGGTCACCTACGAGCAGTACTTC

d_call: TRBD1
v_call: TRBV5-4
clone_size: .
j_call: TRBJ1-1
cdr3_length: 16
cdr3_aa: CASSYRDRARGTEAFF
cdr3_nt: TGTGCCAGCAGCTACCGGGACAGGGCACGGGGCACTGAAGCTTTCTTT

d_call: TRBD2
v_call: TRBV10-3
clone_size: .
j_call: TRBJ2-2
cdr3_length: 17
cdr3_aa: CAISESRLAGDTGELFF
cdr3_nt: TGTGCCATCAGTGAGTCAAGGCTAGCGGGAGACACCGGGGAGCTGTTTTTT

d_call: TRBD2
v_call: TRBV5-1
clone_size: .
j_call: TRBJ2-1
cdr3_length: 17
cdr3_aa: CASSSSKTSGKVNEQFF
cdr3_nt: TGCGCCAGCAGCTCGTCTAAGACTAGCGGGAAGGTCAATGAGCAGTTCTTC

d_call: .
v_call: TRBV4-2
clone_size: .
j_call: TRBJ2-1
cdr3_length: 15
cdr3_aa: CASSQAGGSYNEQFF
cdr3_nt: TGTGCCAGCAGCCAAGCTGGAGGCTCCTACAATGAGCAGTTCTTC

d_call: .
v_call: TRBV19
clone_size: .
j_call: TRBJ1-6
cdr3_length: 14
cdr3_aa: CASSIDRSNSPLHF
cdr3_nt: TGTGCCAGTAGTATCGACAGAAGTAATTCACCCCTCCACTTT

d_call: TRBD2
v_call: TRBV24-1
clone_size: .
j_call: TRBJ2-1
cdr3_length: 20
cdr3_aa: CATSGQPGLAGGRYGDEQFF
cdr3_nt: TGTGCCACCAGTGGCCAACCGGGACTAGCGGGAGGGCGTTACGGGGATGAGCAGTTCTTC

d_call: TRBD2
v_call: TRBV18
clone_size: .
j_call: TRBJ2-2
cdr3_length: 16
cdr3_aa: CASSRILALGTGELFF
cdr3_nt: TGTGCCAGCTCACGCATACTAGCGTTGGGCACCGGGGAGCTGTTTTTT

d_call: TRBD2
v_call: TRBV5-1
clone_size: .
j_call: TRBJ2-3
cdr3_length: 16
cdr3_aa: CASSGTLAGVTDTQYF
cdr3_nt: TGCGCCAGCAGCGGGACCCTAGCGGGGGTCACAGATACGCAGTATTTT

d_call: TRBD1
v_call: TRBV13
clone_size: once
j_call: TRBJ2-1
cdr3_length: 14
cdr3_aa: CASSKNRGRNEQFF
cdr3_nt: TGTGCCAGCAGTAAAAACAGGGGGCGCAATGAGCAGTTCTTC

d_call: .
v_call: TRBV10-3
clone_size: once
j_call: TRBJ2-3
cdr3_length: 13
cdr3_aa: CATQGAGVDTQYF
cdr3_nt: TGTGCCACCCAAGGGGCAGGGGTAGATACGCAGTATTTT

d_call: TRBD1
v_call: TRBV11-2
clone_size: .
j_call: TRBJ1-2
cdr3_length: 14
cdr3_aa: CASSLAGGTYGYTF
cdr3_nt: TGTGCCAGCAGCCTAGCAGGGGGGACCTATGGCTACACCTTC

d_call: .
v_call: TRBV5-1
clone_size: .
j_call: TRBJ2-7
cdr3_length: 13
cdr3_aa: CASSSQGKNEQYF
cdr3_nt: TGCGCCAGCAGCTCCCAGGGTAAGAACGAGCAGTACTTC